This T cell receptor beta chain appears in the sequencing data of a study of blood T cell repertoires in COVID-19. V shed 3 bases, J shed 2 bases, and the junction held 7 bases outside the gene matches. CDR3 length equals 14 residues. Germline values: CDR1 DFQATT, CDR2 SNEGSKA (reference sequence). Assay used: immunoSEQ multiplex PCR; TCRdb lists only in-frame clones, some missing. The table includes some 180,000 clones, 75% to 85% detected once. The chain employs TRBV20-1 and TRBJ2-7; 7 nucleotides agree with TRBD1. The clonotype comes from a human donor in a cohort sampled during active COVID-19. Source material: peripheral blood. The CDR3 region has the DNA TGCAGTGCTAGTCGACAGGGAATCCCCTACGAGCAGTACTTC. Its translation: CSASRQGIPYEQYF.